Included here is one T cell receptor beta chain sequence, with context. The antigen is unknown. It was with a sample-barcoded 5' primer and a J-beta primer mix that a second PCR of roughly 7 to 12 cycles was run. Through a template-switch adaptor with 12 random nucleotides, each cDNA molecule received a tag. Each CDR3 protein is one row after TCRdb ran MiXCR on the 5' RACE reads. The repertoire includes a few hundred thousand distinct CDR3 sequences, about 29% of them detected once, and about 3.9% sits in the top ten. Samples had at least 6.5 million PBMCs isolated from them. The record originates from a study of blood T cells in healthy people across ages. General observations from the study: TCR beta diversity, measured per million T cells, fell in a roughly linear way with age. Because sorting was not performed, PBMCs prevented conclusive naive versus antigen-experienced comparison.

These same data were also listed under a study on T cells of mothers and their children.

The sequence came from a boy aged 2 to 10 in good health. Source material: blood.

The CDR3 bases are TGTGCCAGCAGCCCCCAAGAGGAGCCCGGGGAGCTGTTTTTT. Translation gives CASSPQEEPGELFF. The J gene is TRBJ2-2, the V gene TRBV21-1. TRBV21-1 is flagged as a pseudogene. CDR3 length: 14 amino acids.